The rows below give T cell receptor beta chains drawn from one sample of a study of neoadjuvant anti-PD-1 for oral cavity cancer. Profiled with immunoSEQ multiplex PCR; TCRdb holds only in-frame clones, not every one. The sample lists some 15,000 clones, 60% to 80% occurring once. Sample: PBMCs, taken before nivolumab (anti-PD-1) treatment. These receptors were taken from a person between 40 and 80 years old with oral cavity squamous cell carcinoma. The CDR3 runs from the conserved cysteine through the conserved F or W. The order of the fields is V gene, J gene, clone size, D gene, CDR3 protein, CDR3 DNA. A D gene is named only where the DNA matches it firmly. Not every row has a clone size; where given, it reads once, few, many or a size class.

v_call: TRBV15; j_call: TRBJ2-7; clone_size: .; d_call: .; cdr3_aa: CATSRVGQLYEQYF; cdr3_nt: TGTGCCACCAGCAGAGTAGGACAGTTGTACGAGCAGTACTTC
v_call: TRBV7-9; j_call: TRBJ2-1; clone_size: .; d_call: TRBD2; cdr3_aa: CASSLDAGLAAPGQFF; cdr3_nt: TGTGCCAGCAGCTTAGACGCGGGACTAGCGGCGCCGGGGCAGTTCTTC
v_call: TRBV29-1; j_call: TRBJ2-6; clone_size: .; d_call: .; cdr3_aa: CSVEGGSGANVLTF; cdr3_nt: TGCAGCGTTGAAGGTGGGTCTGGGGCCAACGTCCTGACTTTC
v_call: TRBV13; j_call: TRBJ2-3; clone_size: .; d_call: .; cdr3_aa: CASRKTRLPDTQYF; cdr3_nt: TGTGCCAGCAGGAAAACTAGGCTCCCAGATACGCAGTATTTT
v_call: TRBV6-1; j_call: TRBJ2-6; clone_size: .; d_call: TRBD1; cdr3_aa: CASSVGTGVPGANVLTF; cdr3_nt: TGTGCCAGCAGTGTTGGGACAGGGGTCCCTGGGGCCAACGTCCTGACTTTC
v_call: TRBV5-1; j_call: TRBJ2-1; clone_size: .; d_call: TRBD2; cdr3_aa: CASSFTLAGGRNEQFF; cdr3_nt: TGCGCCAGCAGCTTTACCCTAGCGGGAGGAAGAAATGAGCAGTTCTTC
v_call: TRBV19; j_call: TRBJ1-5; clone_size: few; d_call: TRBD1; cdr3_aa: CASSDTGGYQPQHF; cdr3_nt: TGTGCCAGTAGTGATACAGGGGGCTATCAGCCCCAGCATTTT
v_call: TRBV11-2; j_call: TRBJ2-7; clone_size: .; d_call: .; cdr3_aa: CASSLSGTTTYEQYF; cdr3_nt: TGTGCCAGCAGCTTATCGGGGACAACAACCTACGAGCAGTACTTC
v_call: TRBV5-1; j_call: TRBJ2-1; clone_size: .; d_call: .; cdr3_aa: CASSWGLHEQFF; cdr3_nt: TGCGCCAGCAGTTGGGGTCTCCATGAGCAGTTCTTC
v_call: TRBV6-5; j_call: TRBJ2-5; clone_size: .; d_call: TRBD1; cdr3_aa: CASSPRDRGETQYF; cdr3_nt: TGTGCCAGCAGCCCCCGGGACAGGGGAGAGACCCAGTACTTC
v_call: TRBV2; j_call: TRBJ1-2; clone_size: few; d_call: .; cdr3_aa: CASSPGTFYGYTF; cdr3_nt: TGTGCCAGCAGCCCGGGGACATTCTATGGCTACACCTTC
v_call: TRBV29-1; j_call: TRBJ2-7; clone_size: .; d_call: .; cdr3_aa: CSVEDGSYEQYF; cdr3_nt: TGCAGCGTTGAGGACGGGAGCTACGAGCAGTACTTC
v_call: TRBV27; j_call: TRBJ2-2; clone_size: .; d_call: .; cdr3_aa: CATKPLLRSTGELFF; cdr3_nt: TGTGCAACAAAACCCCTACTAAGATCAACCGGGGAGCTGTTTTTT
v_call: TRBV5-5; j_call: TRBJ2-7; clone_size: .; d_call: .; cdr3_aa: CASAANSYEQYF; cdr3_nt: TGTGCCAGCGCAGCTAACTCCTACGAGCAGTACTTC
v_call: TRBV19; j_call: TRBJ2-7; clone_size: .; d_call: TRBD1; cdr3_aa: CASSIGVPARGMFYEQYF; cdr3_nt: TGTGCCAGTAGTATAGGGGTTCCCGCCAGGGGGATGTTCTACGAGCAGTACTTC
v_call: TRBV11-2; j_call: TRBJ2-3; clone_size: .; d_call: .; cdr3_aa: CASSPVKGKHHITDTQYF; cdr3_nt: TGTGCCAGCAGCCCCGTGAAGGGGAAGCACCACATCACAGATACGCAGTATTTT
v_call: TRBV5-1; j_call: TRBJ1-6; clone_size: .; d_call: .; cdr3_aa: CASSLEIRTENSPLHF; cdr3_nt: TGCGCCAGCAGCTTGGAAATTAGGACAGAAAATTCACCCCTCCACTTT
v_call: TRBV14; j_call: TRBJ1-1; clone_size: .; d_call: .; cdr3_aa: CASSQSRNTEAFF; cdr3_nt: TGTGCCAGCAGCCAATCACGGAACACTGAAGCTTTCTTT
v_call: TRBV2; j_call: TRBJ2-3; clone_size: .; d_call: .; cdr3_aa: CASSEQGTQYF; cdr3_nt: TGTGCCAGCAGTGAACAGGGGACGCAGTATTTT
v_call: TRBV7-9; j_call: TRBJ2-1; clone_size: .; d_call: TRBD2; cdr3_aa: CASGRGLAGGNEQFF; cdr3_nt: TGTGCCAGCGGCCGCGGACTAGCCGGGGGTAATGAGCAGTTCTTC